Here is one T cell receptor beta chain with its context. Its target is not known. After isolation, RNA underwent reverse transcription to generate cDNA as the sequencing template. The table came from immunoSEQ multiplex PCR; TCRdb's copy has only in-frame clones and leaves some out. The sample includes more than 90,000 clones, approximately 52% of them seen just once. This specimen comes from a study of CD8+ T cells in alopecia areata. Study as a whole: Oral tofacitinib (5 to 10 mg twice daily) was administered to treated patients. General study findings and limits: Within the top 100, expanded CD8+ clones significantly decreased with tofacitinib, as did scalp clonality.

The treatment denotes: oral pan-JAK inhibitor, 5-10 mg twice daily. Samples from alopecia areata patients were lesional scalp punch biopsies and peripheral blood. Germline CDR1 MNHEY, CDR2 SVGAGI. Unmatched junction bases numbered 7, after V lost 5 bases and J lost 4 bases. The CDR3 runs 15 residues. The sequence was obtained from a human donor with alopecia areata. The rearrangement joins TRBV6-5 to TRBJ2-3; TRBD1 agrees at 9 bases. This material consisted of CD8+ T cells sorted from blood, taken at week 4, from a patient treated with tofacitinib. The CDR3 DNA follows: TGTGCCAGCAGTAGACAGGGGGAAACTGCAGATACGCAGTATTTT. Encoded protein: CASSRQGETADTQYF.